This paragraph covers one T cell receptor beta chain sequence. This specimen belongs to a study of OX40 agonist ivuxolimab in advanced cancers. Across the study: Hepatocellular carcinoma, melanoma, renal cell or head and neck cancer was diagnosed in the dose-escalation patients. The eligibility criteria allowed prior anti-PD-1, anti-PD-L1 or anti-CTLA-4 therapy, and 40% had some.

Some clones are missing from TCRdb's copy, which holds only in-frame ones; the method was immunoSEQ multiplex PCR. The sample holds about 26,000 clones, approximately 85% seen once. V lost 3 bases and J lost 1; bases outside the gene matches: 6. The CDR3 is 16 amino acids. Germline V gives CDR1 ENHRY, CDR2 SYGVKD. Patients were ruled out by autoimmune disease history or systemic immunosuppression. Sampling times: baseline, cycle 4 day 1, cycle 7 day 1. Sequencing was performed on CD4+ or CD8+ T cells sorted from blood, taken in a trial of the OX40 agonist ivuxolimab. This sequence joins TRBV10-3 and TRBJ2-1; 7 bases fit TRBD2. The TCR originated in an adult with an advanced solid tumor such as melanoma, head and neck, liver or kidney cancer. CDR3 region: CAISEPSGISYNEQFF. The CDR3 DNA sequence: TGTGCCATCAGTGAACCGAGCGGGATATCCTACAATGAGCAGTTCTTC.